This T cell receptor beta chain came from a study of cytomegalovirus exposure and HLA in healthy donors. The method was immunoSEQ multiplex PCR; TCRdb's version includes in-frame clones alone and lacks a portion of them. The data show tens of thousands of clones, over 85% seen once. Points from the study as a whole: TCR beta chains numbering more than 150 were designated cytomegalovirus-associated.

To note about this clone: No antigen is known for it.

The sequencing sample was made of PBMCs. The TCR was taken from a man younger than 35 in good health and CMV-seropositive.

The CDR3 protein is CSVGYGNEKLFF. CDR3 DNA sequence: TGCAGCGTTGGGTACGGGAACGAAAAACTGTTTTTT. The chain has TRBV29-1 and TRBJ1-4, with D unclear. There are 12 residues in the CDR3. Trimming cost V 4 bases and J 8 bases, with 11 bases left between them. Germline V gene lookup returns CDR1 SQVTM and CDR2 ANQGSEA.